Below, 22 T cell receptor beta chains from the same sample are listed, as sequenced in a study of blood T cell repertoires in COVID-19. Sequencing was performed with immunoSEQ multiplex PCR; in TCRdb, only in-frame clones are kept and a portion is missing. The sample includes about 210,000 clones, about 88% of them seen just once. Sequencing was performed on peripheral blood. These receptors all come from a woman between 35 and 50 years old with acute or convalescent COVID-19.

This chain links TRBV5-1 with TRBJ2-5; D may be TRBD2 (7 bases). V lost 2 bases, J lost 2 bases, and 16 bases lay in between. CDR1 is SGHRS and CDR2 is YFSETQ in the germline V gene. The CDR3 has 16 residues. DNA of the CDR3: TGCGCCAGCAGCTTACAGGGTCGGGGGGCTCAAGAGACCCAGTACTTC. This sequence encodes CASSLQGRGAQETQYF.

The rearrangement uses TRBV10-3 and TRBJ2-5; D might be TRBD2 (5 bases). The V end lost 6 bases, the J end lost 7 bases, and 18 bases lay between the germline ends. Germline CDR1 ENHRY, CDR2 SYGVKD. The length of the CDR3 is 14 residues. The CDR3 loop reads CAIRDGRAGGTQYF. CDR3 bases: TGTGCCATCAGGGATGGACGGGCGGGTGGGACCCAGTACTTC.

This rearrangement joins TRBV5-8 to TRBJ1-2, with 7 bases identical to TRBD1. CDR3 length: 16 amino acids. Germline assignment: CDR1 SGHTS and CDR2 YDEGEE. Trimming took 0 bases from V and 6 from J; bases not matched to a gene: 11. CDR3: CASSLGQGQVLDGYTF. Written as DNA, the CDR3 is TGTGCCAGCAGCTTGGGACAGGGTCAGGTTTTGGATGGCTACACCTTC.

The gene calls are TRBV18 and TRBJ1-5, with TRBD1 identical over 8 bases. The CDR3 totals 17 residues. Per the germline V gene, CDR1 is KGHSH and CDR2 is LQKENI. After removal of 1 base from V and 5 bases from J, the junction contained 10 bases not matched to a gene. CDR3 coding DNA: TGTGCCAGCTCACCACAACCCCAGCACAGGGGGTATCAGCCCCAGCATTTT. Amino acid sequence: CASSPQPQHRGYQPQHF.

This clone was seen only once. The chain employs TRBV10-3 and TRBJ1-1; 8 bases align to TRBD1. From germline, CDR1 is ENHRY and CDR2 SYGVKD. The V and J ends lost 9 bases and 3 bases, in that order; junction bases with no gene match: 6. This CDR3 contains 13 residues. CDR3 sequence reads: CAMTQGADTEAFF. The CDR3 coding sequence is TGTGCCATGACGCAGGGGGCCGACACTGAAGCTTTCTTT.

The chain links TRBV19 to TRBJ1-1, with 7 positions matching TRBD1. The germline gives CDR1 LNHDA, CDR2 SQIVND (reference sequence). V gave up 7 bases and J gave up 6 bases; unmatched junction bases: 23. The CDR3 consists of 18 residues. The CDR3 here is CASTTHPGQSMSRAEAFF. The DNA of the CDR3 is TGTGCCAGTACCACCCACCCGGGACAGAGCATGAGCAGGGCTGAAGCTTTCTTT.

This clone appeared a single time. V usage is TRBV11-2 and J usage is TRBJ1-5; 7 bases agree with TRBD1. The germline V gene encodes CDR1 SGHAT and CDR2 FQNNGV. The J segment lost 3 bases and the V segment lost 3 bases, leaving 2 bases of the junction unmatched. The CDR3 totals 14 residues. The CDR3 nucleotides are TGTGCCAGCAGCTTTGGACAGGTCAATCAGCCCCAGCATTTT. It codes for CASSFGQVNQPQHF.

The sample holds a few counts of this clone. The chain carries TRBV4-2 and TRBJ2-2, with a possible D match to TRBD2 (6 bases). Trimming shortened V by 4 bases and J by 3 bases, and 15 bases separated the two germline ends. The CDR3 has 16 amino acids. CDR1 and CDR2 (germline): LGHNA, YNFKEQ. The CDR3 sequence: CASSLGGQGYTGELFF. CDR3 nucleotide sequence: TGTGCCAGCAGCCTCGGAGGGCAGGGCTACACCGGGGAGCTGTTTTTT.

The rearrangement joins TRBV6-5 to TRBJ1-3; D unresolved. The V end lost 0 bases, the J end lost 4 bases, and 13 bases lay between the germline ends. This CDR3 region has 16 residues. CDR1 is MNHEY and CDR2 is SVGAGI in the germline V gene. The chain's CDR3 is CASSYSNEGMGNTIYF. The CDR3, as DNA: TGTGCCAGCAGTTACTCGAACGAGGGAATGGGAAACACCATATATTTT.

Of note for this clone: The junction does not match germline at one end; this may be a read error. The chain links TRBV5-4 to TRBJ2-1; TRBD2 aligns across 11 bases. The CDR3 has 15 residues. CDR1 and CDR2 (germline): SGHNT, YYREEE (reference sequence). CDR3: CASSPPPLAGGGMIF. The CDR3 DNA reads TGTGCCAGCAGCCCGCCCCCTCTAGCGGGGGGCGGGATGATCTTC. Drawing the rest from reference TRBV5-4 and TRBJ2-1, the complete variable domain is ETGVTQSPTHLIKTRGQQVTLRCSSQSGHNTVSWYQQALGQGPQFIFQYYREEENGRGNFPPRFSGLQFPNYSSELNVNALELDDSALYLCASSPPPLAGGGMIFGPGTRLTVL.

This rearrangement joins TRBV6-5 to TRBJ2-7, with TRBD1 matching 12 bases. The CDR3 has 13 amino acids. After removal of 5 bases from V and 9 bases from J, the junction contained 5 bases not matched to a gene. Per germline, CDR1 MNHEY and CDR2 SVGAGI. The CDR3 bases are TGTGCCAGCAGTCCGGGACAGGGGGCAGTGCAGTACGTC. Its translation is CASSPGQGAVQYV.

J is TRBJ2-3 and V is TRBV7-2; D is unclear. CDR1 and CDR2 from the germline V gene are SGHTA and FQGNSA. The V and J ends lost 2 bases and 0 bases respectively, with 6 bases between them. The length of the CDR3 is 14 residues. CDR3 loop: CASSLQFSTDTQYF. CDR3 bases: TGTGCCAGCAGCTTACAATTCAGCACAGATACGCAGTATTTT.

The chain links TRBV19 to TRBJ1-1; D ambiguous. V was clipped by 7 bases and J by 0 bases, with 9 bases between them. Germline CDR1 reads LNHDA; CDR2 reads SQIVND (reference sequence). The CDR3 spans 13 residues. CDR3 nucleotide sequence: TGTGCCAGTATAGAGGGAATGAACACTGAAGCTTTCTTT. Amino acid sequence: CASIEGMNTEAFF.

This clone was detected only a few times. This sequence joins TRBV6-5 and TRBJ1-2; 8 positions agree with TRBD1. After removal of 7 bases from V and 8 bases from J, the junction contained 6 bases not matched to a gene. CDR3 length: 12 amino acids. Germline assignment: CDR1 MNHEY and CDR2 SVGAGI. The CDR3 region has the DNA TGTGCCAGCACCAGGGACAGGAGGGGCTACACCTTC. Its translation is CASTRDRRGYTF.

This chain uses TRBV19 with TRBJ2-3; D perhaps matches TRBD1 (7 bases). The germline V gene has CDR1 LNHDA and CDR2 SQIVND (reference sequence). V was clipped by 5 bases and J by 2 bases, with 14 bases between them. The CDR3 contains 15 residues. Written as DNA, the CDR3 is TGTGCCAGTAGTGCGGGACAGCCGTACACAGATACGCAGTATTTT. This sequence encodes CASSAGQPYTDTQYF.

The chain has TRBV7-9 and TRBJ1-1; D call uncertain. Germline CDR1 reads SEHNR; CDR2 reads FQNEAQ (reference sequence). V lost 6 bases to trimming and J lost 8 bases, with 13 bases between them. CDR3 length equals 12 residues. CDR3 sequence reads: CASRSPRGEAFF. In nucleotides, the CDR3 is TGTGCCAGCAGATCCCCCCGAGGAGAAGCTTTCTTT.

The genes are TRBV11-2 and TRBJ1-3, with 7 bases fitting TRBD1. The CDR3 contains 16 residues. The V segment lost 2 bases and the J segment 0 bases; nucleotides outside the gene matches: 4. Germline V gene sequence: CDR1 SGHAT, CDR2 FQNNGV. For the CDR3, the DNA is TGTGCCAGCAGCTTACAAGCAGGGGGCTCTGGAAACACCATATATTTT. This codes for CASSLQAGGSGNTIYF. Supplemented by reference TRBV11-2 and TRBJ1-3, the full variable domain reads EAGVAQSPRYKIIEKRQSVAFWCNPISGHATLYWYQQILGQGPKLLIQFQNNGVVDDSQLPKDRFSAERLKGVDSTLKIQPAKLEDSAVYLCASSLQAGGSGNTIYFGEGSWLTVV.

This rearrangement joins TRBV12-3 or TRBV12-4 to TRBJ2-1; 7 positions match TRBD1. V shed 7 bases and J 10 bases; nucleotides not matched to a gene: 4. The CDR3 sequence is 11 residues long. The CDR3 nucleotides read TGTGCCAGCAAAACAGGGGTGGAGCAGTTCTTC. Translating it yields CASKTGVEQFF.

The chain links TRBV29-1 to TRBJ1-5; D unresolved. The CDR3 loop spans 12 amino acids. Germline V gene data show CDR1 as SQVTM and CDR2 as ANQGSEA. V was cut by 0 bases and J by 7 bases, with 7 bases left in between. Here the CDR3 DNA reads TGCAGCGTTGAAGATCCGGGGCAGCCCCAGCATTTT. This sequence encodes CSVEDPGQPQHF.

The chain couples TRBV18 to TRBJ2-5; D is possibly TRBD1 (5 bases). This CDR3 spans 13 amino acids. Germline V gene data show CDR1 as KGHSH and CDR2 as LQKENI. Trimming shortened V by 4 bases and J by 5 bases, and 11 bases separated the two germline ends. This CDR3 reads CASSQAGLETQYF. The DNA of the CDR3 is TGTGCCAGCTCACAAGCAGGGTTGGAGACCCAGTACTTC. The full variable domain, with the rest looked up from reference TRBV18 and TRBJ2-5, is NAGVMQNPRHLVRRRGQEARLRCSPMKGHSHVYWYRQLPEEGLKFMVYLQKENIIDESGMPKERFSAEFPKEGPSILRIQQVVRGDSAAYFCASSQAGLETQYFGPGTRLLVL.

The chain joins TRBV6-5 to TRBJ2-3, with a possible D match to TRBD1 (6 bases). CDR3 size: 16 residues. Germline V gene lookup returns CDR1 MNHEY and CDR2 SVGAGI. V gave up 4 bases and J gave up 0 bases, with 14 bases separating them. The CDR3 here is CASSWTAATSTDTQYF. The CDR3 DNA is TGTGCCAGCAGTTGGACAGCCGCGACTAGCACAGATACGCAGTATTTT.

The chain couples TRBV30 to TRBJ1-5, with D tentatively TRBD1 (6 bases). The germline CDR1 and CDR2 sequences are GTSNPN and SVGIG (reference sequence). The CDR3 totals 15 residues. V was clipped by 0 bases and J by 6 bases, with 15 bases between them. For the CDR3, the DNA is TGTGCCTGGAGTGTTTTGGGGGCGGAAGGTCAGCCCCAGCATTTT. Translating it yields CAWSVLGAEGQPQHF.